The following is a T cell receptor (beta chain) sequence with its context. Participants spanned ages about 18 to 100 years and resided in over 20 US areas. Allocation to cohorts depended on clinical history reported by the participants. Recovered Cohort 3 donors showed two negative PCRs, clearance, or symptom resolution. The data stem from a study of blood T cell repertoires in COVID-19. As for the study in general: T cells, B-cell-depleted T cells, or PBMCs supplied cDNA or gDNA.

V was shortened by 4 bases and J by 1 base, with 12 bases between the two germline ends. Germline-derived CDR1 and CDR2 are KGHSH and LQKENI. This CDR3 is built from 15 residues. This table comes from immunoSEQ multiplex PCR, and its TCRdb copy is limited to in-frame clones, with some not included. The table has 250,000 to 300,000 clones, about nine tenths seen once. The V call is TRBV18, the J call TRBJ2-3; D might be TRBD2 (6 bases). The sample taken for sequencing was PBMCs or T cells enriched from blood (not recorded which). The origin of this receptor is a woman aged 25-40 years who had recovered from COVID-19. The DNA of the CDR3 is TGTGCCAGCTCACGACCGGGAGTCGGCACAGATACGCAGTATTTT. This gives the protein CASSRPGVGTDTQYF.